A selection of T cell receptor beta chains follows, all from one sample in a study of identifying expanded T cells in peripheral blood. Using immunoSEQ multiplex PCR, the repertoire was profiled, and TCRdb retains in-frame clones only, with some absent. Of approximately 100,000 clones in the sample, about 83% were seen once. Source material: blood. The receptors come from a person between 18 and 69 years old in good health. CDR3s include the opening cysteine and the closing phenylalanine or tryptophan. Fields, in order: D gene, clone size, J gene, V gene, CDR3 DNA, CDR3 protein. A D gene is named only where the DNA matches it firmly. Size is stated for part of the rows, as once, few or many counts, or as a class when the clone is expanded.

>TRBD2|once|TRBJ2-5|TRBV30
TGTGCCTGGAGTGTTGGGGGGGGAAGGCTTGAGACCCAGTACTTC
CAWSVGGGRLETQYF
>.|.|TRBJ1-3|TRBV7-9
TGTGCCAGCAGCCCTCCGACAGGTTCTGGAAACACCATATATTTT
CASSPPTGSGNTIYF
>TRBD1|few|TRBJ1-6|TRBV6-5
TGTGCCAGCAGTTTATACAGGGGTTCACCCCTCCACTTT
CASSLYRGSPLHF
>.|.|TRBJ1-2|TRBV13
TGTGCCAGCAGCTTAGGACAGGATGGCTACACCTTC
CASSLGQDGYTF
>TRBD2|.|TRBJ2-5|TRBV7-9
TGTGCCAGCAGTTTTAGCGGGGCCCAAGAGACCCAGTACTTC
CASSFSGAQETQYF
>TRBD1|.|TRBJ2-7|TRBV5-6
TGTGCCAGCAGCTCCCGGACAGGGTTCGAGCAGTACTTC
CASSSRTGFEQYF
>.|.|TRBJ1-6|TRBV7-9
TGTGCCAGCAGCTTAGGATTGGGCTCACCCCTCCACTTT
CASSLGLGSPLHF
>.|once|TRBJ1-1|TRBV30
TGTGCCTGGAGTTTACCGGACAGAAGGAACACTGAAGCTTTCTTT
CAWSLPDRRNTEAFF
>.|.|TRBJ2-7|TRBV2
TGTGCCAGCAGGGATGACCGGTACGAGCAGTACTTC
CASRDDRYEQYF
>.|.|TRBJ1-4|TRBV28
TGTGCCAGCAGCTCTAGGACACCCCGCGAAAAACTGTTTTTT
CASSSRTPREKLFF